This TCR beta chain was recorded in a study of PD-L1 blockade in urothelial cancer. Study details: Blood-derived samples held a median roughly 140,000 T cells. General study results and limits: TCR clonality was measured in pretreatment peripheral blood. Clonality below the median predicted better survival.

The CDR3 loop spans 14 amino acids. Per the germline V gene, CDR1 is WSHSY and CDR2 is SAAADI. V was shortened by 3 bases and J by 6 bases, with 15 bases between the two germline ends. Individual patients had between 1 and 8 samples, taken pretreatment and on-treatment. Produced via immunoSEQ multiplex PCR; TCRdb's table is partial and in-frame only. The sample holds tens of thousands of clones, about 90% seen once. Details on this clone: Its cognate antigen is unknown.

The input for sequencing was PBMCs, taken around atezolizumab (anti-PD-L1) treatment. The chain combines TRBV10-2 with TRBJ2-7; a possible D gene is TRBD2 (7 bases). This receptor was identified in a woman aged 70-85 years with urothelial cancer. For the CDR3, the DNA is TGCGCCAGCAGTGATTTTGAGGGGGGGACCGAGCAGTACTTC. It encodes CASSDFEGGTEQYF.